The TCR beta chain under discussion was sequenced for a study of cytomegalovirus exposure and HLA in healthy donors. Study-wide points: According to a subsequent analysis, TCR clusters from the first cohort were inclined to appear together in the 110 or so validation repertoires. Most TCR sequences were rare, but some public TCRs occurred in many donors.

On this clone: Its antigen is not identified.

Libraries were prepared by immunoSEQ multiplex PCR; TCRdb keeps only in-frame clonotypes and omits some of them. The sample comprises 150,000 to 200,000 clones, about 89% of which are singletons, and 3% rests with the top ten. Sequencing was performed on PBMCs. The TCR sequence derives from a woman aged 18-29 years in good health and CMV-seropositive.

The CDR3 DNA reads as TGTGCCTGGGATACTAGCCAGGGCACAGATACGCAGTATTTT. As protein: CAWDTSQGTDTQYF. The gene calls are TRBV30 and TRBJ2-3; D is perhaps TRBD2 (6 bases). CDR1 GTSNPN and CDR2 SVGIG come from the germline V gene (reference sequence). V was pared by 5 bases and J by 1 base, with 13 bases between. The CDR3 loop spans 14 amino acids.